The 8 T cell receptor beta chains reported below all come from one sample, sequenced in a study of T cells after yellow fever vaccination (dated by TCRdb to the late 2010s). Library prep was done by 5' RACE. The sequencer listed for this sample is Illumina HiSeq 2500. Through fastp at Q25 and MiXCR, TCRdb rebuilt clones from the public reads, retaining in-frame beta chains. Rows are unified per CDR3 protein, each entry keeping the most common DNA and genes. In all, the sample holds some 160,000 distinct CDR3 sequences, and 6% to 7.5% of those were seen once. The ten biggest clones cover about 2.5% of the sample. The treatment or condition label corresponds to: live attenuated yellow fever vaccine strain. The sequenced sample was CD4+ T cells sorted from PBMCs, obtained 5 days after the first yellow fever vaccination. These receptors originate from a man between 18 and 35 years old who received the YFV17D yellow fever vaccine.

Ten or more counts support this clonotype. The chain carries TRBV5-5 and TRBJ1-5, with a weak D call TRBD1 (6 bases). CDR1 is SGHKS, CDR2 YYEKEE, per germline (reference sequence). Between the trimmed V and J ends, which lost 0 bases and 3 bases, there was a span of 16 bases. The CDR3 loop spans 17 amino acids. CDR3 region: CASSLALADSLNQPQHF. Written as DNA, the CDR3 is TGTGCCAGCAGCTTGGCTTTGGCGGACAGCCTCAATCAGCCCCAGCATTTT.

This chain joins TRBV16 and TRBJ1-2; 7 bases are shared with TRBD1. Per germline, CDR1 KGHSY and CDR2 FQNENV. The V segment lost 6 bases and the J segment 8 bases; nucleotides outside the gene matches: 9. The CDR3 is made up of 13 amino acids. CDR3 residues: CASSPTGSEGYTF. In nucleotides, the CDR3 is TGTGCCAGCAGTCCGACAGGGAGTGAGGGCTACACCTTC.

This clonotype came up many times. The J gene is TRBJ1-1, the V gene TRBV7-9, with 10 bases fitting TRBD1. V lost 5 bases to trimming and J lost 3 bases; unmatched junction nucleotides: 3. CDR3 length: 14 residues. CDR1 SEHNR and CDR2 FQNEAQ come from the germline V gene (reference sequence). This chain's CDR3 is CASSNGQGDTEAFF. The DNA of the CDR3 is TGTGCCAGCAGCAACGGACAGGGGGACACTGAAGCTTTCTTT.

This clonotype came up a few times. The CDR3 region is CASSYREISKNIQYF. The CDR3, as DNA: TGTGCCAGCAGTTACAGGGAAATTTCCAAAAACATTCAGTACTTC. The rearrangement links TRBV6-5 to TRBJ2-4; D not certain. V was pared by 2 bases and J by 2 bases, with 10 bases between. Looked up from germline, CDR1 is MNHEY and CDR2 is SVGAGI. The CDR3 sequence is 15 residues long.

This clonotype was seen a handful of times. V usage is TRBV4-1 and J usage is TRBJ2-1; D not certain. The CDR3 runs 14 residues. V lost 1 base to trimming and J lost 0 bases, with 4 bases between them. Germline V gene sequence: CDR1 MGHRA, CDR2 YSYEKL. Here the CDR3 DNA reads TGCGCCAGCAGCCAAGCCAGCTCCTACAATGAGCAGTTCTTC. Residues: CASSQASSYNEQFF.

This clonotype came up once. One end of the junction is discordant with germline, which a read error may explain. V and J are TRBV7-2 and TRBJ2-5, with 9 bases that match TRBD1. This CDR3 comprises 15 residues. Germline V gene lookup returns CDR1 SGHTA and CDR2 FQGNSA. CDR3 coding DNA: TGTGCCAGCAGCCAAACCGGACAGGGGCTGGAGACCAAGTACTTC. Translated, it gives CASSQTGQGLETKYF.

This clonotype was recorded at least ten times. J is TRBJ2-1 and V is TRBV5-1; D not certain. Trimming removed 2 bases at V and 1 base at J, with 7 bases between. The germline CDR1 and CDR2 sequences are SGHRS and YFSETQ. This CDR3 spans 14 amino acids. CDR3 region: CASSFDISYNEQFF. The CDR3 nucleotides read TGCGCCAGCAGCTTCGACATTTCCTACAATGAGCAGTTCTTC.

This clonotype was found many times. V is TRBV5-1 and J is TRBJ1-4; 8 bases map to TRBD1. V lost 3 bases and J lost 8; bases outside the gene matches: 6. Germline CDR1 and CDR2: SGHRS and YFSETQ. CDR3 size: 14 residues. This CDR3 is CASSSTGGDEKLFF. CDR3 bases: TGCGCCAGCAGCTCCACAGGGGGAGACGAAAAACTGTTTTTT.